The TCR beta chain under discussion was sequenced for a study of Graves' ophthalmopathy and Graves' hyperthyroidism. The CDR3 is 12 residues long. V gave up 5 bases and J gave up 5 bases; unmatched junction bases: 5. The germline CDR1 and CDR2 sequences are GTSNPN and SVGIG (reference sequence). This clonotype was counted many times. What it binds is unknown. Amplified TCR beta CDR3 regions were obtained using RNA transcripts as template. First-round RT-PCR employed HTBI primers, with a second-round multiplex PCR after it. TCRdb passed the multiplex PCR reads through MiXCR, listing each CDR3 protein once. This table has hundreds of thousands of distinct CDR3 sequences, roughly 21% appearing once. Overall study results and limits: As the model predicted ophthalmopathy progression, it achieved a sensitivity of less than 71% and a specificity of 72.22%.

The authors defined stable hyperthyroidism as no ophthalmopathy within 18 months of follow-up. PBMCs were isolated from a roughly 9 ml sample of fresh peripheral blood. The sequencing sample was made of peripheral blood. The sequence was obtained from a woman under 30 with stable Graves' hyperthyroidism. J is TRBJ1-2 and V is TRBV30; 7 nucleotides match TRBD1. Written as DNA, the CDR3 is TGTGCCTGGTCCTCGACAGGGTATGGCTACACCTTC. As protein: CAWSSTGYGYTF.